The sequence of this TCR beta chain was determined in a study of CD8 T cells in ankylosing spondylitis. Study results and limitations: There was a TCR beta motif, made of 7 or 8 highly homologous variants, that appeared characteristic of ankylosing spondylitis blood. Disease-associated clones were reportedly significantly overrepresented in matched ankylosing spondylitis synovial fluid.

As regards this clonotype: Antigen unknown.

By quantitative 5'-RACE with molecular barcodes, the TCR beta libraries were made. TCRdb re-analysed the 5' RACE reads in MiXCR, keeping a single row per CDR3 protein. The sample records 450,000 to 550,000 distinct CDR3 sequences, about 5.7% being singletons. The V gene's germline CDR1 is SGHRS and CDR2 YFSETQ. The V and J ends lost 4 bases and 4 bases respectively, with 19 bases between them. CDR3 length: 16 residues. The sequencing input was blood, either unsorted or a sorted T cell fraction (not recorded which). This clonotype was obtained from a male donor with ankylosing spondylitis. The chain carries TRBV5-1 and TRBJ2-3; tentatively, D is TRBD2 (6 bases). CDR3 protein: CASSIATGVGADTQYF. CDR3 sequence (DNA): TGCGCCAGCAGCATCGCGACGGGAGTGGGGGCAGATACGCAGTATTTT.